This TCR beta chain was retrieved from a study of blood T cell repertoires in COVID-19. Study background: From T cells, B-cell-depleted T cells, or PBMCs came the material, which was cDNA or gDNA.

The CDR3 totals 13 residues. From germline, CDR1 is SGHDT and CDR2 YYEEEE. Deletions cut 1 base from V and 5 bases from J, with 9 bases between. Source study methods: It was from reference gene primer amplification that nucleated cell counts were estimated. Produced via immunoSEQ multiplex PCR; TCRdb's table is partial and in-frame only. V, J and clone size are those of that table, while D and trimming were read from the DNA. The data contain 350,000 to 550,000 clones, roughly nine tenths of them singletons. The study drew participants aged about 18 to 89 years from some 24 US areas. In Cohort 3, a recovered donor had either two negative PCRs, clearance, or symptom resolution.

This chain uses TRBV5-6 with TRBJ1-2, with a tentative D call TRBD1 (5 bases). Sample: PBMCs or T cells enriched from blood (not recorded which). The TCR was taken from a man aged 25-45 years who had recovered from COVID-19. This chain's CDR3 is CASSLQEGYGYTF. CDR3 bases: TGTGCCAGCAGCTTGCAGGAGGGGTATGGCTACACCTTC. Variable domain in full (rest from reference TRBV5-6 and TRBJ1-2): DAGVTQSPTHLIKTRGQQVTLRCSPKSGHDTVSWYQQALGQGPQFIFQYYEEEERQRGNFPDRFSGHQFPNYSSELNVNALLLGDSALYLCASSLQEGYGYTFGSGTRLTVV.